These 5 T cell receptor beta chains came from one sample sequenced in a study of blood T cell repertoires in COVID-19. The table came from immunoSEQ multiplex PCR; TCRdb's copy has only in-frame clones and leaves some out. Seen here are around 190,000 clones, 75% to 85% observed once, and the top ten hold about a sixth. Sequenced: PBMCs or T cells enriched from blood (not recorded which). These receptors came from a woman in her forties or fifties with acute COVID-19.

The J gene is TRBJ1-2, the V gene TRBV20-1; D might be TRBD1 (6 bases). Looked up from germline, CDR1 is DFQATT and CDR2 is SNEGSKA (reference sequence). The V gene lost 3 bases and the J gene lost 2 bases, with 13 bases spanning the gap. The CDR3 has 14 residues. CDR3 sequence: CSASRQATNYGYTF. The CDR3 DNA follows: TGCAGTGCTAGTAGACAGGCGACCAACTATGGCTACACCTTC.

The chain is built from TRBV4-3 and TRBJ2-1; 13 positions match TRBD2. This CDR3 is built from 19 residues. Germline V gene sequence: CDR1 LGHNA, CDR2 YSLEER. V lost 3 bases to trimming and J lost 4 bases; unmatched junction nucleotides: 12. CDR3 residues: CASSHLLAGGQDVYNEQFF. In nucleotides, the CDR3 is TGCGCCAGCAGCCATCTACTAGCGGGGGGGCAGGACGTTTACAATGAGCAGTTCTTC.

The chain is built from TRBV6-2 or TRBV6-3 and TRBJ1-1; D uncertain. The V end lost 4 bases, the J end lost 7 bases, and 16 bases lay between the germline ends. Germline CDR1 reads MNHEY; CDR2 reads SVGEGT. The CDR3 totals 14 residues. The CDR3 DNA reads TGTGCCAGCAGTTCCCCCACACGACGGGATGAAGCTTTCTTT. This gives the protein CASSSPTRRDEAFF.

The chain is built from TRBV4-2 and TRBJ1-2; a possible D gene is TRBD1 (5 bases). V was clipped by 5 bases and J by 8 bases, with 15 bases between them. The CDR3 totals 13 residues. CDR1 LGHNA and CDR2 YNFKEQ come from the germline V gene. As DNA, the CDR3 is TGTGCCAGCAGCACTCAGGGATTTGAGGGCTACACCTTC. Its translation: CASSTQGFEGYTF.

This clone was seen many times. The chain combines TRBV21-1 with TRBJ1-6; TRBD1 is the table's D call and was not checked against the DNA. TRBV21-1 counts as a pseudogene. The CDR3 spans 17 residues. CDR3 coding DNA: TGTGCCAGCAGCACCTGCCATTTGGACAGAGATAATTCACCCCTCCACTTT. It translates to CASSTCHLDRDNSPLHF.